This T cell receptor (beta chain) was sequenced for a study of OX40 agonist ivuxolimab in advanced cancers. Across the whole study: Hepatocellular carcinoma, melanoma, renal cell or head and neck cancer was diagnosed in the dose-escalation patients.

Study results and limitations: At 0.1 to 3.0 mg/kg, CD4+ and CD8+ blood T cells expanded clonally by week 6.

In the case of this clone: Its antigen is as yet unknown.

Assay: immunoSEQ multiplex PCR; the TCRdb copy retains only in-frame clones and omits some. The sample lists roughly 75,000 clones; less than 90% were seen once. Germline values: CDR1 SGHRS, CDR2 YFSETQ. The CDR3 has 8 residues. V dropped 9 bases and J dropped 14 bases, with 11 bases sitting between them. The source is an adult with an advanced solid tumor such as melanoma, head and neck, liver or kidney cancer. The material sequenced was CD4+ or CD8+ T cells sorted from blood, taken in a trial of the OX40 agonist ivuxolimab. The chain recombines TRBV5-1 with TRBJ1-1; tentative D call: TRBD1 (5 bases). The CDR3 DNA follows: TGCGCCACCCCGCGGGGCTTCTTT. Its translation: CATPRGFF. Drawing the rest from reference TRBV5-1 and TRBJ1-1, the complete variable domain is KAGVTQTPRYLIKTRGQQVTLSCSPISGHRSVSWYQQTPGQGLQFLFEYFSETQRNKGNFPGRFSGRQFSNSRSEMNVSTLELGDSALYLCATPRGFFGQGTRLTVV.